These T cell receptor beta chains were read from a single sample in a study of T cell repertoires in cytomegalovirus infection. TCRdb re-called the reads with MiXCR, one entry per CDR3 protein. The sample carries fewer than 1,000,000 distinct CDR3 sequences, around 32% recorded once. Their cognate antigens are unknown. Source: cultured CD8+ T cells from PBMCs, taken from culture after CMV antigen stimulation. The source is a human donor in good health (CMV status not recorded). Some clones in this sample may be carry-over from other donors' samples. The CDR3 runs from the conserved cysteine through the conserved F or W. Each record gives: J gene, clone size, V gene, D gene, CDR3 protein, CDR3 DNA. A D gene is named only where the DNA matches it firmly. A row's size may be missing; if present it is once, few, many or a size class.

>TRBJ2-1|few|TRBV4-2|TRBD2
CASSQEGAGSPTEQFF
TGTGCCAGCAGCCAAGAGGGAGCGGGGTCGCCCACTGAGCAGTTCTTC
>TRBJ2-1|once|TRBV4-1|.
CASSQGSELDEQFF
TGCGCCAGCAGCCAAGGCTCGGAACTCGATGAGCAGTTCTTC
>TRBJ2-1|many|TRBV7-9|.
CASSLTRDEQFF
TGTGCCAGCAGCTTAACCAGAGATGAGCAGTTCTTC
>TRBJ2-1|many|TRBV7-2|.
CASSLADSYNEQFF
TGTGCCAGCAGCTTAGCGGACAGTTACAATGAGCAGTTCTTC
>TRBJ1-2|.|TRBV18|TRBD1
CASSPWDRDSYGYTF
TGTGCCAGCTCACCTTGGGACAGGGATTCCTATGGCTACACCTTC
>TRBJ2-7|.|TRBV5-4|TRBD1
CASSLGPPGQGYEQYF
TGTGCCAGCAGCTTGGGGCCACCGGGACAGGGTTACGAGCAGTACTTC
>TRBJ2-1|few|TRBV20-1|.
CSGPLGTVYNEQFF
TGCAGTGGCCCCCTCGGGACGGTCTACAATGAGCAGTTCTTC
>TRBJ2-3|many|TRBV7-2|.
CASSLGPGGRPDTQYF
TGTGCCAGCAGCTTAGGTCCAGGCGGCCGTCCAGATACGCAGTATTTT
>TRBJ1-1|once|TRBV6-2/TRBV6-3|.
CASSYPFVTEAFF
TGTGCCAGCAGTTACCCTTTTGTCACTGAAGCTTTCTTT
>TRBJ2-2|few|TRBV5-6|.
CASSLYPETFNTGELFF
TGTGCCAGCAGCTTGTACCCTGAGACCTTTAACACCGGGGAGCTGTTTTTT
>TRBJ2-1|.|TRBV12-3/TRBV12-4|TRBD1
CASSHQGAVYNEQFF
TGTGCCAGCAGCCATCAGGGGGCGGTCTACAATGAGCAGTTCTTC
>TRBJ2-2|.|TRBV29-1|.
CSVVGGGSGYTGELFF
TGCAGCGTTGTTGGAGGGGGATCGGGTTACACCGGGGAGCTGTTTTTT
>TRBJ2-5|many|TRBV7-2|.
CASSFETYQTQYF
TGTGCCAGCAGCTTCGAGACGTATCAGACCCAGTACTTC
>TRBJ2-3|.|TRBV10-3|TRBD2
CAISANKGRESDTQYF
TGTGCCATCAGTGCTAATAAGGGGAGGGAATCAGATACGCAGTATTTT
>TRBJ2-7|few|TRBV7-9|.
CASSWRGASYEQYF
TGTGCCAGCAGCTGGAGAGGCGCTTCCTACGAGCAGTACTTC
>TRBJ1-6|.|TRBV4-1|.
CASSQAPAGDYNSPLHF
TGCGCCAGCAGCCAAGCCCCCGCCGGGGACTATAATTCACCCCTCCACTTT
>TRBJ1-2|.|TRBV12-3/TRBV12-4|TRBD1
CASSSTGEGHGYTF
TGTGCCAGCAGCTCGACAGGGGAAGGGCATGGCTACACCTTC
>TRBJ2-5|.|TRBV5-6|TRBD2
CASSSGTSSGQETQYF
TGTGCCAGCAGTTCCGGGACTAGCTCGGGCCAAGAGACCCAGTACTTC
>TRBJ2-7|few|TRBV7-6|.
CASSGDSRRKYEQYF
TGTGCCAGCAGTGGGGACTCCCGAAGAAAGTACGAGCAGTACTTC
>TRBJ1-3|few|TRBV12-3/TRBV12-4|TRBD1
CASNSRDRGSGNTIYF
TGTGCCAGCAATTCCCGGGACAGGGGGTCTGGAAACACCATATATTTT
>TRBJ1-4|few|TRBV24-1|TRBD1
CATSSTGEVEEKLFF
TGTGCCACCAGTTCGACAGGGGAGGTTGAGGAAAAACTGTTTTTT
>TRBJ1-1|.|TRBV4-1|.
CASSQDRERVIFEAFF
TGCGCCAGCAGCCAAGATCGGGAAAGGGTTATCTTTGAAGCTTTCTTT
>TRBJ1-5|.|TRBV5-5|.
CASNGGRGNQPQHF
TGTGCCAGCAACGGCGGCAGGGGCAATCAGCCCCAGCATTTT
>TRBJ1-1|few|TRBV15|.
CATSDARRTEAFF
TGTGCCACCAGCGACGCCAGGAGGACTGAAGCTTTCTTT
>TRBJ1-1|once|TRBV7-4|.
CASSTQTREAFF
TGTGCCAGCAGCACCCAAACTCGTGAAGCTTTCTTT
>TRBJ1-5|.|TRBV6-2/TRBV6-3|TRBD1
CASSPTRGDQPQHF
TGTGCCAGCAGCCCGACCAGGGGGGATCAGCCCCAGCATTTT
>TRBJ2-3|few|TRBV27|TRBD2
CASSLRAGGYTDTQYF
TGTGCCAGCAGTCTAAGGGCGGGGGGGTACACAGATACGCAGTATTTT
>TRBJ2-4|.|TRBV2|TRBD2
CASSGGGETGSIAKNIQYF
TGTGCCAGCAGTGGTGGGGGGGAGACCGGATCAATAGCCAAAAACATTCAGTACTTC
>TRBJ2-7|.|TRBV19|TRBD2
CASSIRGDEQYF
TGTGCCAGTAGTATACGGGGGGACGAGCAGTACTTC